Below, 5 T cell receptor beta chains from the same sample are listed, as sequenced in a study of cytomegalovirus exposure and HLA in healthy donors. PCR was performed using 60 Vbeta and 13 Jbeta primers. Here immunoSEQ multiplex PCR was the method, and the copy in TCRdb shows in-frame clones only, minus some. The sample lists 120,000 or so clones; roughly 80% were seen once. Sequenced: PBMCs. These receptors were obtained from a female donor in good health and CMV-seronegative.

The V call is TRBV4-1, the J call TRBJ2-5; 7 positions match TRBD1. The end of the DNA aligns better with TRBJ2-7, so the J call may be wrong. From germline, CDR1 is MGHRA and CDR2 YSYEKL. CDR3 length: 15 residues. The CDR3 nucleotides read TGCGCCAGCAGCAGACAGGGAGACTTCTCCTACGAGCAGTACTTC. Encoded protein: CASSRQGDFSYEQYF.

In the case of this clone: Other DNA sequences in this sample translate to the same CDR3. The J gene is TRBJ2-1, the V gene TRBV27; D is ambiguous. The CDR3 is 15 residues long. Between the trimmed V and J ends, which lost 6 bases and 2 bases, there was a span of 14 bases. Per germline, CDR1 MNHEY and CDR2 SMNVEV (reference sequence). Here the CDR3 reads CASRGDHPPYNEQFF. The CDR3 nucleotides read TGTGCCAGCAGGGGCGACCACCCCCCCTACAATGAGCAGTTCTTC.

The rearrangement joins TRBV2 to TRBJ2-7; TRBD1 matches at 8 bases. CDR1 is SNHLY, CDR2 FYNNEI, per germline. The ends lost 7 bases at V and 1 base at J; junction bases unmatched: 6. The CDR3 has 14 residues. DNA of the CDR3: TGTGCCAGCACTCAGGACAGGGTATCCTACGAGCAGTACTTC. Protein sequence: CASTQDRVSYEQYF.

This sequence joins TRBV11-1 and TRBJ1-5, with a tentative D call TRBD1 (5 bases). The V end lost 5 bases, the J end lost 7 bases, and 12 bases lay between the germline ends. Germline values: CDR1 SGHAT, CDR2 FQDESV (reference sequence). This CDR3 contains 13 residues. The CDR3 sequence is CASSLGWGQPQHF. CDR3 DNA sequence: TGTGCCAGCAGCCTAGGATGGGGCCAGCCCCAGCATTTT.

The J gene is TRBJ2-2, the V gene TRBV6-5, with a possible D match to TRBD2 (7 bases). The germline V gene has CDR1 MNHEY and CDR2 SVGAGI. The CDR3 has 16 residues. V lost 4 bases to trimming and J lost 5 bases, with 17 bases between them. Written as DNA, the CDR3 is TGTGCCAGCAGTTCCCTAAGGGGGGGGAGGACCGGGGAGCTGTTTTTT. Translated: CASSSLRGGRTGELFF.